A single sample is the source of the 31 T cell receptor beta chains below, sequenced in a study of spatial heterogeneity in lung cancer (dated by TCRdb to between 2018 and 2020). What the study reported, not specific to this receptor: The tumor nonsynonymous mutation count correlated with the number of expanded intratumoral alpha and beta TCRs.

Library creation used 5' RACE. Sequencing used a NextSeq 500. The public reads were run again by TCRdb, first through fastp at Q25 and then through MiXCR, and only productive beta chains were kept. Merged by CDR3 protein, the rows form single entries marked with the most common genes and DNA. In all, the sample holds approximately 12,000 distinct CDR3 sequences, and approximately 4.8% of those were seen once. The ten largest make up 20% to 25% of the sample. Interpreted using the paper, the time point label stands for: sample taken at primary tumor resection. These TCRs' antigens remain unknown. The sample was lung tumor tissue, taken at surgery. The receptors shown here come from a male donor with early-stage non-small cell lung cancer.

This clonotype was counted many times. With the library built for alpha chains, this beta chain is off target and its frequency is not meaningful. The chain couples TRBV6-2 or TRBV6-3 to TRBJ1-5, with D possibly being TRBD1 (5 bases). Trimming removed 7 bases at V and 2 bases at J, with 15 bases between. Germline-derived CDR1 and CDR2 are MNHEY and SVGEGT. The CDR3 is made up of 15 amino acids. In nucleotides, the CDR3 is TGTGCCAGCACCAACTGGGGAGGGGGCAATCAGCCCCAGCATTTT. Its protein product is CASTNWGGGNQPQHF.

Notes on this clonotype: The library was designed around alpha chains, so this beta chain is a stray read whose abundance carries little weight. This chain uses TRBV20-1 with TRBJ1-1, with D possibly matching TRBD1 (5 bases). Germline loops: CDR1 DFQATT, CDR2 SNEGSKA (reference sequence). The CDR3 is made up of 11 amino acids. V lost 1 base to trimming and J lost 5 bases, with 5 bases between them. The CDR3 DNA reads as TGCAGTGCTAGAGGGGGGACTGAAGCTTTCTTT. Amino acid sequence: CSARGGTEAFF.

This clonotype has at least ten counts. This beta chain appears as a stray read in a library generated for alpha chains; its size is not informative. The rearrangement joins TRBV2 to TRBJ2-2; possibly TRBD1 for D (6 bases). The ends were cut back, 2 bases at V and 7 bases at J, with 14 bases in the middle. Germline loops: CDR1 SNHLY, CDR2 FYNNEI. This CDR3 contains 15 residues. The CDR3: CASSEWQGFGGELFF. The CDR3, as DNA: TGTGCCAGCAGTGAATGGCAGGGGTTCGGCGGGGAGCTGTTTTTT.

This clonotype was seen at least ten times. This beta chain is a stray sequence in a library constructed for alpha chains; its clone size is not meaningful. The V and J genes are TRBV7-2 and TRBJ2-1; weak D call: TRBD1 (5 bases). Trimming cost V 4 bases and J 1 base, with 17 bases left between them. The CDR3 is 17 amino acids. Germline V gene data show CDR1 as SGHTA and CDR2 as FQGNSA. The CDR3 bases are TGTGCCAGCAGCTCTACTCGCCAGGGCATATCCTACAATGAGCAGTTCTTC. Protein product: CASSSTRQGISYNEQFF.

In its sample, this clonotype was seen many times. Found in a library prepared for alpha chains, this beta chain is an off-target read, and its abundance has little meaning. The chain employs TRBV20-1 and TRBJ2-5; 14 bases are a match to TRBD2. Germline values: CDR1 DFQATT, CDR2 SNEGSKA (reference sequence). Trimming cost V 5 bases and J 1 base; bases outside gene matches: 0. CDR3 size: 14 residues. Here the CDR3 DNA reads TGCAGTGCTGGACTAGCGGGGGGCCAAGAGACCCAGTACTTC. It translates to CSAGLAGGQETQYF.

This clonotype turned up a few times. For a library built for alpha chains, this beta chain is a stray read; little rests on its size. The V gene is TRBV13, the J gene TRBJ2-1; the match to TRBD2 covers 7 bases. Germline V lookup: CDR1 PRHDT, CDR2 FYEKMQ (reference sequence). Trimming at V came to 0 bases and at J to 8 bases, leaving 13 bases not matched to a gene. The CDR3 has 17 residues. The CDR3 loop reads CASSLGPLAAGAYEQFF. CDR3 sequence (DNA): TGTGCCAGCAGCTTAGGGCCTCTAGCGGCAGGTGCCTATGAGCAGTTCTTC.

The table lists this clonotype with many counts. Since it is a stray read in a library aimed at alpha chains, this beta chain has a size that is not meaningful. The V gene is TRBV20-1, the J gene TRBJ2-7; D uncertain. The CDR3 contains 12 residues. V lost 8 bases and J 2 bases, leaving 13 bases between the germline ends. Germline V lookup: CDR1 DFQATT, CDR2 SNEGSKA (reference sequence). In DNA, the CDR3 is TGCAGTTGGTCGTCAAGGCCCTACGAGCAGTACTTC. It codes for CSWSSRPYEQYF.

This clonotype was counted ten times or more. This beta chain appears as a stray read in a library generated for alpha chains; its size is not informative. This chain links TRBV11-2 with TRBJ2-3; TRBD2 matches at 7 bases. Germline V gene sequence: CDR1 SGHAT, CDR2 FQNNGV. This CDR3 region has 15 residues. The trim removed 5 bases at V and 2 bases at J, leaving 7 bases unmatched. CDR3 coding DNA: TGTGCCAGCAGCACCAGACTAGCTCTCACAGATACGCAGTATTTT. Its translation: CASSTRLALTDTQYF.

This clonotype showed up many times. The library was built for alpha chains, so this beta chain is an off-target read and its size means little. The chain carries TRBV20-1 and TRBJ2-2, with 9 bases matching TRBD2. V trimming: 0 bases; J trimming: 6 bases; junction bases outside the gene matches: 2. The CDR3 is made up of 14 amino acids. The germline V gene encodes CDR1 DFQATT and CDR2 SNEGSKA (reference sequence). CDR3: CSARDGTSPGELFF. The CDR3 DNA reads as TGCAGTGCTAGAGATGGGACTAGCCCCGGGGAGCTGTTTTTT.

This clonotype was counted many times. The library was prepared for alpha chains; this beta chain is a stray read, so its frequency means little. CDR3 coding DNA: TGCGCCAGCAGCACGACAGGGTTGAACACTGAAGCTTTCTTT. Protein product: CASSTTGLNTEAFF. V is TRBV5-1 and J is TRBJ1-1, with 7 bases lining up with TRBD1. Germline trimming cut 4 bases from V and 0 bases from J; bases unmatched to any gene: 3. In germline, CDR1 is SGHRS, CDR2 YFSETQ. This CDR3 comprises 14 residues.

The sample holds many counts of this clonotype. Within a library made for alpha chains, this beta chain is off target, and its count is uninformative. This chain joins TRBV5-1 and TRBJ1-1; tentative D call: TRBD1 (6 bases). V lost 4 bases and J lost 4, with 11 bases in between. CDR1 and CDR2 from the germline V gene are SGHRS and YFSETQ. CDR3 length equals 13 residues. The CDR3 loop is CASSTQGRTEAFF. The DNA for the CDR3 is TGCGCCAGCAGCACACAGGGTCGCACTGAAGCTTTCTTT.

This clonotype was seen at least ten times. Being off target in a library aimed at alpha chains, this beta chain has a size of little meaning. The CDR3 DNA reads TGCAGCGTTGTCCACCTGGGTGGAAACATTCAGTACTTC. Its translation is CSVVHLGGNIQYF. The J gene is TRBJ2-4, the V gene TRBV29-1; D not certain. There are 13 residues in the CDR3. The germline V gene has CDR1 SQVTM and CDR2 ANQGSEA. Trimming cost V 4 bases and J 6 bases, with 13 bases left between them.

The sample holds many counts of this clonotype. For a library built for alpha chains, this beta chain is a stray read; little rests on its size. The gene calls are TRBV20-1 and TRBJ2-5; a possible D gene is TRBD1 (6 bases). This CDR3 has 14 residues. Germline assignment: CDR1 DFQATT and CDR2 SNEGSKA (reference sequence). V dropped 0 bases and J dropped 1 base, with 9 bases sitting between them. The CDR3 reads CSARDQGLQETQYF. The CDR3, as DNA: TGCAGTGCTAGAGATCAGGGGCTCCAAGAGACCCAGTACTTC.

This clonotype was picked up many times. This beta chain came through as a stray read in a library set up for alpha chains, and its size says little. CDR3 nucleotides: TGCAGTCCCCGAAAGGCCCGCACAGATACGCAGTATTTT. The encoded protein is CSPRKARTDTQYF. The chain is built from TRBV20-1 and TRBJ2-3; D is unclear. CDR1 and CDR2 (germline): DFQATT, SNEGSKA (reference sequence). The CDR3 loop spans 13 amino acids. V was trimmed by 8 bases and J by 1 base, leaving 13 bases between them.

The table lists this clonotype with many counts. This beta chain is an off-target read within a library intended for alpha chains, so its frequency means little. The chain couples TRBV29-1 to TRBJ2-7; D ambiguous. V dropped 3 bases and J dropped 0 bases, with 3 bases sitting between them. The CDR3 totals 11 residues. CDR1 SQVTM and CDR2 ANQGSEA come from the germline V gene. The CDR3 region has the DNA TGCAGCGTTGACAACTCCTACGAGCAGTACTTC. Its translation: CSVDNSYEQYF.

This clonotype was seen many times. With the library built for alpha chains, this beta chain is off target and its frequency is not meaningful. This chain connects TRBV12-3 or TRBV12-4 to TRBJ2-7, with a tentative D call TRBD2 (5 bases). Trimming stripped 2 bases from V and 6 bases from J, with 14 bases between. CDR3 length equals 14 residues. CDR3 region: CASSLQGEGGEQYF. DNA for the CDR3: TGTGCCAGCAGTTTACAAGGAGAGGGTGGCGAGCAGTACTTC.

A few counts support this clonotype. Little can be read into the size of this beta chain, an off-target read in a library designed for alpha chains. The chain employs TRBV4-2 and TRBJ2-5; D perhaps matches TRBD1 (6 bases). This CDR3 is built from 17 residues. Trimming removed 3 bases at V and 5 bases at J, with 22 bases between. The V gene's germline CDR1 is LGHNA and CDR2 YNFKEQ. CDR3 sequence (DNA): TGTGCCAGCAGCCAGGGGGCCGGAGCAAACCTGGGGGAGACCCAGTACTTC. Amino acid sequence: CASSQGAGANLGETQYF.

This clonotype was seen many times. As an off-target read in a library built for alpha chains, this beta chain has a frequency of little significance. V and J are TRBV4-3 and TRBJ1-2, with D perhaps TRBD1 (5 bases). V was trimmed by 0 bases and J by 9 bases, leaving 14 bases between them. The CDR3 totals 14 residues. Germline values: CDR1 LGHNA, CDR2 YSLEER. The CDR3 protein is CASSQEVRADRYTF. CDR3 nucleotides: TGCGCCAGCAGCCAAGAGGTCAGGGCCGATCGCTACACCTTC.

This clonotype was counted many times. A library made for alpha chains picked up this beta chain off target, so its size means little. This sequence joins TRBV4-1 and TRBJ2-7, with no clear D. The CDR3 extends over 13 amino acids. Germline-derived CDR1 and CDR2 are MGHRA and YSYEKL. Trimming shortened V by 0 bases and J by 5 bases, and 8 bases separated the two germline ends. The CDR3 protein is CASSQDIDDEQYF. In DNA, the CDR3 is TGCGCCAGCAGCCAAGATATAGATGACGAGCAGTACTTC.

This clonotype is classed as medium-sized (0.01 to 0.1%). This beta chain is a stray read from a library made for alpha chains; its abundance is not meaningful. The chain couples TRBV6-1 to TRBJ2-3; possibly TRBD2 for D (5 bases). CDR3 length: 13 residues. Germline CDR1 reads MNHNS; CDR2 reads SASEGT. V was shortened by 4 bases and J by 6 bases, with 11 bases between the two germline ends. The CDR3 DNA reads as TGTGCCAGCAGTGGGCGGGCCCCGGATACGCAGTATTTT. Encoded protein: CASSGRAPDTQYF.

Worth noting for this clonotype: The library was prepared for alpha chains; this beta chain is a stray read, so its frequency means little. The V gene is TRBV11-2, the J gene TRBJ2-6, with 9 nucleotides matching TRBD1. V was pared by 4 bases and J by 0 bases, with 7 bases of the junction left unmatched. This CDR3 region has 18 residues. Germline V gene lookup returns CDR1 SGHAT and CDR2 FQNNGV. The CDR3 coding sequence is TGTGCCAGCAGCTCCCCCCGGGACAGGGTCTCTGGGGCCAACGTCCTGACTTTC. This sequence encodes CASSSPRDRVSGANVLTF.

In this sample, this clonotype turned up a few times. The size of this beta chain means little, since it is a stray read in a library made for alpha chains. The chain combines TRBV2 with TRBJ1-2, with D possibly being TRBD1 (6 bases). The CDR3 sequence is 16 residues long. CDR1 SNHLY and CDR2 FYNNEI come from the germline V gene. V gave up 3 bases and J gave up 2 bases, with 16 bases separating them. The CDR3 region is CASSEGRGAQNYGYTF. The CDR3 DNA is TGTGCCAGCAGTGAGGGGAGGGGGGCACAGAACTATGGCTACACCTTC.

This clonotype was seen more than once but under ten times. This beta chain is an unintended read in a library built for alpha chains; its size means little. V is TRBV2 and J is TRBJ2-3; 10 bases line up with TRBD1. The trim removed 6 bases at V and 5 bases at J, leaving 5 bases unmatched. Germline V CDR1 and CDR2: SNHLY, FYNNEI. This CDR3 comprises 14 residues. This CDR3 is CASRRTGGGDTQYF. The CDR3 DNA sequence: TGTGCCAGCAGACGGACAGGGGGTGGAGATACGCAGTATTTT.

This clonotype was observed at least ten times. Since it is a stray read in a library aimed at alpha chains, this beta chain has a size that is not meaningful. The chain couples TRBV28 to TRBJ1-2; D not resolved. The germline V gene has CDR1 MDHEN and CDR2 SYDVKM. Trimming pared 5 bases from V and 2 bases from J, leaving 9 bases between. This CDR3 spans 13 amino acids. The CDR3 loop is CASSPGRNYGYTF. The CDR3 DNA reads as TGTGCCAGCAGTCCCGGAAGAAACTATGGCTACACCTTC.

Sample share makes this clonotype medium-sized (0.01 to 0.1%). Because this beta chain is a stray read in a library intended to capture alpha chains, its abundance should not be given much weight. The chain couples TRBV9 to TRBJ2-2, with TRBD1 identical over 8 bases. Germline trimming cut 0 bases from V and 3 bases from J; bases unmatched to any gene: 7. The CDR3 is 17 residues long. The V gene's germline CDR1 is SGDLS and CDR2 YYNGEE. The CDR3 DNA reads as TGTGCCAGCAGCGTAGCTGTGCAGGGGGCGGACACCGGGGAGCTGTTTTTT. It specifies CASSVAVQGADTGELFF.

This clonotype was recorded many times. This beta chain was picked up by a library intended for alpha chains and is off target, so its count carries little meaning. The chain recombines TRBV6-2 or TRBV6-3 with TRBJ1-5; D gene ambiguous. Germline CDR1 MNHEY, CDR2 SVGEGT. Trimming stripped 3 bases from V and 2 bases from J, with 14 bases between. The CDR3 is made up of 16 amino acids. The CDR3, as DNA: TGTGCCAGCAGTTATTGGCCACAGCGGGGCAATCAGCCCCAGCATTTT. This sequence encodes CASSYWPQRGNQPQHF.

This clonotype showed up many times. The library was prepared for alpha chains; this beta chain is a stray read, so its frequency means little. This chain uses TRBV5-6 with TRBJ1-3, with D tentatively TRBD1 (5 bases). V was shortened by 6 bases and J by 4 bases, with 14 bases between the two germline ends. The CDR3 is 14 amino acids. Germline V gene lookup returns CDR1 SGHDT and CDR2 YYEEEE. The CDR3 DNA is TGTGCCAGCAACCTCGGGGGATTCGGAAACACCATATATTTT. Translating it yields CASNLGGFGNTIYF.

The table lists this clonotype with many counts. A library prepared for alpha chains yielded this beta chain as an off-target read; its size is of little meaning. The gene calls are TRBV6-1 and TRBJ2-1, with no clear D. CDR1 and CDR2 from the germline V gene are MNHNS and SASEGT. This CDR3 is built from 13 residues. Trimming removed 10 bases from V and 7 bases from J, with 17 bases in between. This chain's CDR3 is CATASGPGNEQFF. The CDR3 DNA follows: TGTGCCACTGCCTCCGGGCCCGGGAATGAGCAGTTCTTC.

A word on this clonotype: This beta chain came through as a stray read in a library set up for alpha chains, and its size says little. The chain has TRBV7-2 and TRBJ2-4; D not resolved. The CDR3 runs 14 residues. Trimming left V 3 bases short and J 7 bases short, with 13 bases between. Germline V lookup: CDR1 SGHTA, CDR2 FQGNSA. The CDR3 coding sequence is TGTGCCAGCAGCTTGGACCGAACACGGAACATTCAGTACTTC. Translation gives CASSLDRTRNIQYF.

This clonotype has ten or more counts. For a library built for alpha chains, this beta chain is a stray read; little rests on its size. The chain links TRBV7-9 to TRBJ2-1; TRBD2 might be the D (6 bases). Germline V gives CDR1 SEHNR, CDR2 FQNEAQ (reference sequence). This CDR3 region has 14 residues. Trimming removed 4 bases from V and 7 bases from J, with 14 bases in between. The CDR3 sequence: CASSSTSRGNEQFF. CDR3 nucleotide sequence: TGTGCCAGCAGCTCCACATCCCGGGGGAATGAGCAGTTCTTC.

This clonotype was counted at least ten times. This beta chain came through as a stray read in a library set up for alpha chains, and its size says little. The rearrangement uses TRBV6-2 or TRBV6-3 and TRBJ2-7; unclear D gene. Germline lookup yields CDR1 MNHEY and CDR2 SVGEGT. V was shortened by 6 bases and J by 3 bases, with 12 bases between the two germline ends. This CDR3 contains 13 residues. CDR3 region: CASSYDAYYEQYF. The CDR3, as DNA: TGTGCCAGCAGCTATGACGCATACTACGAGCAGTACTTC.